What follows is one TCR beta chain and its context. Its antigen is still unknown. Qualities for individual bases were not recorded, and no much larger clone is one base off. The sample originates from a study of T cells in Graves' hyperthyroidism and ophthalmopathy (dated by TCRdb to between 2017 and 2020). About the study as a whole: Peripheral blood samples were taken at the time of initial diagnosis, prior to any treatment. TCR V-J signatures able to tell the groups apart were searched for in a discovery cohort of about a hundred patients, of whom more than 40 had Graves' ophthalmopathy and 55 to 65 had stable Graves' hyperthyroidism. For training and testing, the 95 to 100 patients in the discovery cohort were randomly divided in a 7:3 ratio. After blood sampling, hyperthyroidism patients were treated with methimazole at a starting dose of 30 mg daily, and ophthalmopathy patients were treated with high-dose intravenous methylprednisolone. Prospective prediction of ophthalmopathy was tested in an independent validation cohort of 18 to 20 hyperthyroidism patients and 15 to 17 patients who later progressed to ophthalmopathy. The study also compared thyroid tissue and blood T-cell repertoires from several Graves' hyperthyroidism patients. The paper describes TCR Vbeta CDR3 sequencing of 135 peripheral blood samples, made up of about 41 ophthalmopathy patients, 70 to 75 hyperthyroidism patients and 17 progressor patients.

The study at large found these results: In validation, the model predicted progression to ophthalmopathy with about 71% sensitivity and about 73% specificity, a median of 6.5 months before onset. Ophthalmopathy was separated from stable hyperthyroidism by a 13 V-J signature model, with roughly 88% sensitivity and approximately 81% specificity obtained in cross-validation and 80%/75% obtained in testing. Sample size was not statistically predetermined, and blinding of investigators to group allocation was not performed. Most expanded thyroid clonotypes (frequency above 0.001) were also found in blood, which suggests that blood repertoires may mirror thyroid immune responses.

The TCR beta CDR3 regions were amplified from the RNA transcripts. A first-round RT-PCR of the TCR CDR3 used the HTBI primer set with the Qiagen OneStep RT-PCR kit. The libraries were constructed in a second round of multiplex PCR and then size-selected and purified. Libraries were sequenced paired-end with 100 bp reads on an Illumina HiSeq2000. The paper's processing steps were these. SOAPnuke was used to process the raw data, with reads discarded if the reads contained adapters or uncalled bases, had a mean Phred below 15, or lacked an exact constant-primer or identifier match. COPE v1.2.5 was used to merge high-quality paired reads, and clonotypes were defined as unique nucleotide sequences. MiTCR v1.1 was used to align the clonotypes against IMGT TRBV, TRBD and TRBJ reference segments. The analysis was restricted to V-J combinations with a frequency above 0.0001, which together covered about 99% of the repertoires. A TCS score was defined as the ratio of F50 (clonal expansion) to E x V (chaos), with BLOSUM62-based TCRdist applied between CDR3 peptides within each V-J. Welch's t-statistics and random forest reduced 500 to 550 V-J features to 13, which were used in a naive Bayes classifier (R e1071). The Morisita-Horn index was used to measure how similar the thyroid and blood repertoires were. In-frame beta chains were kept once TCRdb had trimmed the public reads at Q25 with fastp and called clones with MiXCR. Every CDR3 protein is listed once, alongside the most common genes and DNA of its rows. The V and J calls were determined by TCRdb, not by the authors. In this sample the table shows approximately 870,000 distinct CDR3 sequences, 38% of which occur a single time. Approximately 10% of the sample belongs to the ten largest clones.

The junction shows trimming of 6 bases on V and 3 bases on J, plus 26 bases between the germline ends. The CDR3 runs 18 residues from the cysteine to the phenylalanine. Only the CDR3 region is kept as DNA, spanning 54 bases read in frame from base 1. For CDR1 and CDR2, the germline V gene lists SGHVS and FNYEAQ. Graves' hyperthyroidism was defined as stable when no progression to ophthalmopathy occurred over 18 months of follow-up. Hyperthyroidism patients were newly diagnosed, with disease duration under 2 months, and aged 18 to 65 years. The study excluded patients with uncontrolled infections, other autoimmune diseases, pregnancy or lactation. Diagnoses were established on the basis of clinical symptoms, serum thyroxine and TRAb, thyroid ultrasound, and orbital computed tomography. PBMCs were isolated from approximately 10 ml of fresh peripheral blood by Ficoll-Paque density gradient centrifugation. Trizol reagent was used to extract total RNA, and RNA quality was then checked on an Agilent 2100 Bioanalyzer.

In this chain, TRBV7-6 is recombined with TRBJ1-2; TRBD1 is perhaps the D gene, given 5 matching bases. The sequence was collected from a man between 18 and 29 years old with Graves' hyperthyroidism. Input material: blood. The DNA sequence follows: TGTGCCAGCAGTCCGGGACTGGGACTCAGGCGGGGACACTATGGCTACACCTTC. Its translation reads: CASSPGLGLRRGHYGYTF.